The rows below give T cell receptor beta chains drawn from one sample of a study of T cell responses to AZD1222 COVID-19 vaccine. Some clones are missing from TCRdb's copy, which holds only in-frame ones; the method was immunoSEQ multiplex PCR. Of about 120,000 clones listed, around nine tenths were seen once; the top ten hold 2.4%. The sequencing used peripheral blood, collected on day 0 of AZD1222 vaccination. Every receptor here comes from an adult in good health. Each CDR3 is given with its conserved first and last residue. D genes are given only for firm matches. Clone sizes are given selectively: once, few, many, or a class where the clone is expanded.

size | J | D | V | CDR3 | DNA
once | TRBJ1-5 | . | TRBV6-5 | CASRRGRDQPQHF | TGTGCCAGCAGAAGGGGCAGAGATCAGCCCCAGCATTTT
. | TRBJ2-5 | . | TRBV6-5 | CASSRRWGETQYF | TGTGCCAGCAGTCGCAGGTGGGGAGAGACCCAGTACTTC
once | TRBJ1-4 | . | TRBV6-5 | CASSFGQLNEKLFF | TGTGCCAGCAGTTTTGGGCAATTAAATGAAAAACTGTTTTTT
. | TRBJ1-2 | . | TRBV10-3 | CAISEVRAGYTF | TGTGCCATCAGTGAAGTCAGGGCTGGCTACACCTTC
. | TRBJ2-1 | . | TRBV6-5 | CASSLVGTNEQFF | TGTGCCAGCAGTTTGGTGGGGACGAATGAGCAGTTCTTC
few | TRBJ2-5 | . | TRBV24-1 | CATSEGETQYF | TGTGCCACCAGTGAAGGGGAGACCCAGTACTTC
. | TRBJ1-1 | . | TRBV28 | CASSSGGLNTEAFF | TGTGCCAGCAGTTCTGGTGGCCTGAACACTGAAGCTTTCTTT
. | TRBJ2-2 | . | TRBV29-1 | CSVEEGSGQNTGELFF | TGCAGCGTTGAAGAGGGAAGCGGGCAGAACACCGGGGAGCTGTTTTTT
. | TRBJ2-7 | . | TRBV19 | CASSKELNGFYEQYF | TGTGCCAGTAGTAAGGAATTAAACGGCTTCTACGAGCAGTACTTC
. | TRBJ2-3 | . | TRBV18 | CASSPSDYTTDTQYF | TGTGCCAGCTCACCCTCCGATTATACTACAGATACGCAGTATTTT
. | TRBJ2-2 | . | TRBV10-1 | CASSDFQNTGELFF | TGCGCCAGCAGTGATTTCCAAAACACCGGGGAGCTGTTTTTT
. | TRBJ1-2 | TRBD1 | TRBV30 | CAWKGAASRGYTF | TGTGCCTGGAAGGGGGCAGCCAGTCGTGGCTACACCTTC
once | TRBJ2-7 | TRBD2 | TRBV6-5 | CATGTSGSYEQYF | TGTGCCACGGGGACTAGCGGGAGTTACGAGCAGTACTTC
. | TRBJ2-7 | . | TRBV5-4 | CASSPTAGWDEQYF | TGTGCCAGCAGCCCCACAGCGGGTTGGGACGAGCAGTACTTC
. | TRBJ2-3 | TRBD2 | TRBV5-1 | CASSPGLAGTDTQYF | TGCGCCAGCAGCCCGGGACTAGCGGGGACAGATACGCAGTATTTT
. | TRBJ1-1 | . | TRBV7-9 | CAGLRQTNTEAFF | TGTGCCGGGCTCCGGCAGACGAACACTGAAGCTTTCTTT
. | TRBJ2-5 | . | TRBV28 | CASNQGGETQYF | TGTGCCAGCAACCAGGGGGGAGAGACCCAGTACTTC
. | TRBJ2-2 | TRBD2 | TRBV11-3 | CASSLPTSGSSTGELFF | TGTGCCAGCAGCTTGCCCACTAGCGGGAGCTCCACCGGGGAGCTGTTTTTT
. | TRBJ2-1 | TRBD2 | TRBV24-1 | CATSDSLAGGRRDEQFF | TGTGCCACCAGTGATTCGCTAGCGGGAGGCAGAAGGGATGAGCAGTTCTTC
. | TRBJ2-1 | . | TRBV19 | CVLLGACSYNEQFF | TGTGTCCTCCTGGGGGCTTGCTCCTACAATGAGCAGTTCTTC
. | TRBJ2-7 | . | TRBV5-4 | CASSLSAAEEQYF | TGTGCCAGCAGCTTGTCGGCGGCGGAGGAGCAGTACTTC
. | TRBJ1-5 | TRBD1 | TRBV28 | CASSPGGRSWPQHF | TGTGCCAGCAGCCCAGGGGGCAGGTCCTGGCCCCAGCATTTT
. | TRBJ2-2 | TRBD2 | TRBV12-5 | CASGSGLAVVTGELFF | TGTGCTAGTGGTTCCGGACTAGCGGTTGTCACCGGGGAGCTGTTTTTT
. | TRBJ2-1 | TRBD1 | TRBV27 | CASSQAGTGYNEQFF | TGTGCCAGCAGTCAAGCCGGGACAGGGTACAATGAGCAGTTCTTC
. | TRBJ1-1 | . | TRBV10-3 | CAISDRQGGLPAFF | TGTGCCATCAGTGATCGTCAGGGAGGCCTGCCAGCTTTCTTT
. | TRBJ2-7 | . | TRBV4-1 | CASSQGVGYEQYF | TGCGCCAGCAGCCAAGGGGTAGGCTACGAGCAGTACTTC
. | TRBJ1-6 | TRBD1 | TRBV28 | CASSNPGGVSYNSPLHF | TGTGCCAGCAGTAACCCAGGGGGCGTCTCCTATAATTCACCCCTCCACTTT
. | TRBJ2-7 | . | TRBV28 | CASTPPGSSYEQYF | TGTGCCAGCACCCCCCCCGGTAGCTCCTACGAGCAGTACTTC
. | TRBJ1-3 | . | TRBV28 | CASSLIIGGSGNTIYF | TGTGCCAGCAGTTTAATTATCGGGGGCTCTGGAAACACCATATATTTT
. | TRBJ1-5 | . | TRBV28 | CASSPPPDQPQHF | TGTGCCAGCAGTCCTCCGCCGGATCAGCCCCAGCATTTT
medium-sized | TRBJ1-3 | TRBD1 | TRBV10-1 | CARSPGQDSGNTIYF | TGCGCCAGATCCCCGGGACAGGACTCTGGAAACACCATATATTTT
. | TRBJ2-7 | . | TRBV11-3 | CASSPRDKFYEQYF | TGTGCCAGCAGCCCACGGGACAAGTTCTACGAGCAGTACTTC
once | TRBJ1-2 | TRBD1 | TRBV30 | CAWSPGGGYTF | TGTGCCTGGAGTCCAGGGGGAGGCTACACCTTC
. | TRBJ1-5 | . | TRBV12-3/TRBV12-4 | CASSYGDQPQHF | TGTGCCAGCAGTTATGGCGATCAGCCCCAGCATTTT
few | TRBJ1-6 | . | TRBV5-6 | CASSLRDGYSPLHF | TGTGCCAGCAGCTTGCGGGACGGATATTCACCCCTCCACTTT
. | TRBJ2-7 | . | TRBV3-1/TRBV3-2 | CASSQAPTSTYEQYF | TGTGCCAGCAGCCAAGCCCCGACATCCACCTACGAGCAGTACTTC
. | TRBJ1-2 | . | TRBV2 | CASSMANYGYTF | TGTGCCAGCAGTATGGCTAACTATGGCTACACCTTC
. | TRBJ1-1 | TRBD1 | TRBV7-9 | CASSPGGTGREAFF | TGTGCCAGCAGCCCTGGGGGGACAGGGCGGGAGGCTTTCTTT
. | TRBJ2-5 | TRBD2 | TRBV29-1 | CSVTLAGVETQYF | TGCAGCGTCACCCTAGCGGGAGTAGAGACCCAGTACTTC
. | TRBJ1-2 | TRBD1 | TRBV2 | CASRGQGFFYGYTF | TGTGCCAGCAGGGGACAGGGTTTTTTCTATGGCTACACCTTC
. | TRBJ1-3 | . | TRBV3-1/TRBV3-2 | CATSQDRDYSGNTIYF | TGTGCCACCTCCCAGGATCGGGACTACTCTGGAAACACCATATATTTT
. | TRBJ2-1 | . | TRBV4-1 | CASSQSGSSYNEQFF | TGCGCCAGCAGCCAAAGCGGCAGCTCCTACAATGAGCAGTTCTTC
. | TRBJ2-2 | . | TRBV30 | CAWSGQGGGELFF | TGTGCCTGGAGTGGGCAGGGAGGCGGGGAGCTGTTTTTT
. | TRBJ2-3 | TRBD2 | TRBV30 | CAWRLAGTDTQYF | TGTGCCTGGAGACTAGCGGGTACAGATACGCAGTATTTT
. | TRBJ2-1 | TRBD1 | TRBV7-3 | CASSLSGTESYNEQFF | TGTGCCAGCAGCTTAAGTGGGACAGAATCCTACAATGAGCAGTTCTTC
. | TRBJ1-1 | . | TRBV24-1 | CASSRDGNTEAFF | TGTGCCTCATCCCGGGACGGGAACACTGAAGCTTTCTTT